These 2 T cell receptor beta chains were all obtained from the same sample, sequenced in a study of beta chain features in type 1 diabetes. Study observations and caveats: Type 1 diabetes patients had TCRB CDR3s that were shorter (moderately but significantly so) in all four CD4+ subsets.

These receptors are not linked to any known antigen. All of the isolated RNA was reverse transcribed, so expressed TCRB transcripts were sequenced. Measured with immunoSEQ multiplex PCR; TCRdb has only the in-frame clones, and not every one. Of approximately 360,000 clones in the sample, roughly 13% were seen once. Specimen: naive CD4+ T cells from blood. The source is a woman aged 18-29 years with type 1 diabetes.

This clone was observed a few times. V is TRBV30 and J is TRBJ2-1, with D possibly being TRBD1 (5 bases). The V gene lost 0 bases and the J gene lost 0 bases, with 12 bases spanning the gap. CDR1 is GTSNPN and CDR2 is SVGIG in the germline V gene (reference sequence). This CDR3 region has 16 residues. CDR3 residues: CAWSVGAASSYNEQFF. In DNA form, the CDR3 reads TGTGCCTGGAGTGTTGGGGCGGCCAGCTCCTACAATGAGCAGTTCTTC.

This rearrangement joins TRBV5-4 to TRBJ1-2; unclear D gene. V gave up 7 bases and J gave up 8 bases, with 24 bases separating them. The CDR3 totals 15 residues. Germline CDR1 and CDR2: SGHNT and YYREEE (reference sequence). CDR3 protein: CASWAGSRAGRGYTF. For the CDR3, the DNA is TGTGCCAGCTGGGCGGGCAGCCGGGCGGGGAGGGGCTACACCTTC.